This paragraph reports one T cell receptor (beta chain). Its cognate antigen is unknown. This CDR3 region has 13 residues. CDR1 is GTSNPN and CDR2 is SVGIG in the germline V gene (reference sequence). Trimming cost V 4 bases and J 1 base, with 10 bases left between them. This specimen comes from a study of T cell responses to AZD1222 COVID-19 vaccine. Study results and limitations: Scientists sampled the repertoires only once the peak T cell response had passed.

Assay used: immunoSEQ multiplex PCR; TCRdb lists only in-frame clones, some missing. The data contain fewer than 150,000 clones, around nine tenths of them singletons. The sequences come from peripheral blood, collected on day 0 of AZD1222 vaccination. The V gene is TRBV30, the J gene TRBJ1-1; D gene ambiguous. The receptor comes from an adult in good health. The CDR3 region has the DNA TGTGCCTGGAATCGGCAGGCGAACACTGAAGCTTTCTTT. Residues: CAWNRQANTEAFF.